This T cell receptor (beta chain) was sequenced in a study of cytomegalovirus exposure and HLA in healthy donors. Trimming cost V 7 bases and J 6 bases, with 8 bases left between them. Germline V gene lookup returns CDR1 SGHNT and CDR2 YYREEE (reference sequence). This CDR3 region has 11 residues. PCR used 60 Vbeta primers and 13 Jbeta primers. Profiled with immunoSEQ multiplex PCR; TCRdb holds only in-frame clones, not every one. The sample gives around 160,000 clones, about 74% of which show up once; more than 10% is in the top ten. The sequenced material came from PBMCs. This TCR was sampled from a man aged 35 to 55 in good health and CMV-seropositive. The chain carries TRBV5-4 and TRBJ2-1; the D is unclear. This CDR3 is CASGPPNEQFF. The CDR3 DNA sequence: TGTGCCAGCGGCCCACCCAATGAGCAGTTCTTC.